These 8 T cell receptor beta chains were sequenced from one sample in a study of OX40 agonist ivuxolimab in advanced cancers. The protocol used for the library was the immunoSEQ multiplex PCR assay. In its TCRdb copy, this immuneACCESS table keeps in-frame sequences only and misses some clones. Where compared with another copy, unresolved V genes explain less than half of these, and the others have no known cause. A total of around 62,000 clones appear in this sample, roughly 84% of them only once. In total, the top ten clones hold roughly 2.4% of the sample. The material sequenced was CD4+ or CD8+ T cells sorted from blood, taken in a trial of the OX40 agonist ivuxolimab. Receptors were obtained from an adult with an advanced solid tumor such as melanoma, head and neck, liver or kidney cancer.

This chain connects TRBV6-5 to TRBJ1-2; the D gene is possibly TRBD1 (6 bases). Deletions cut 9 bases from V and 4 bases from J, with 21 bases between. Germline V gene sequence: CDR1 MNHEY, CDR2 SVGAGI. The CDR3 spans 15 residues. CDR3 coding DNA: TGTGCCAGTCGAGAGGGCGGGGGCCAGACCTATGGCTACACCTTC. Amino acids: CASREGGGQTYGYTF.

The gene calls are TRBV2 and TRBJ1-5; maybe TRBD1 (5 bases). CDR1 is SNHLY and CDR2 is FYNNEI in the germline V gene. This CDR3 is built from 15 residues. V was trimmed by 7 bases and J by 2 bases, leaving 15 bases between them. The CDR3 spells CASTLGQSGNQPQHF. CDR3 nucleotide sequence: TGTGCCAGCACTCTGGGGCAGTCGGGCAATCAGCCCCAGCATTTT. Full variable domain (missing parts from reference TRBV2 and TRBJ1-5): EPEVTQTPSHQVTQMGQEVILRCVPISNHLYFYWYRQILGQKVEFLVSFYNNEISEKSEIFDDQFSVERPDGSNFTLKIRSTKLEDSAMYFCASTLGQSGNQPQHFGDGTRLSIL.

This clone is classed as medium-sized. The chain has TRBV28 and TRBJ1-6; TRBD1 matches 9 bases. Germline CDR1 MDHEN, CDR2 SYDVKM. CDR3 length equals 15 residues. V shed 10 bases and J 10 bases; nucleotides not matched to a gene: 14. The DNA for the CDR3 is TGTGCCACCTCAACCGCGGGACAGGGCACCTCACCCCTCCACTTT. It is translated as CATSTAGQGTSPLHF.

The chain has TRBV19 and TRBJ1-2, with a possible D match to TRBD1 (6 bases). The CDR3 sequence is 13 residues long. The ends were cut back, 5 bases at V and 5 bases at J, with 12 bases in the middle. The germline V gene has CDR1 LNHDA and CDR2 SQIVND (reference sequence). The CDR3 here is CASSDGGSYGYTF. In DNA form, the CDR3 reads TGTGCCAGTAGTGACGGGGGCTCATATGGCTACACCTTC.

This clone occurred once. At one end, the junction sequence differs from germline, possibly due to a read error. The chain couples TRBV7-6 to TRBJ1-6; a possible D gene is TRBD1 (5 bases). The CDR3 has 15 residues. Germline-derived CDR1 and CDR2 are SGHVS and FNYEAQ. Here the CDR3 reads CASSPGARYDSPLHF. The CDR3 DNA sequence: TGTGCCAGCAGTCCTGGGGCCCGCTATGATTCACCCCTCCACTTT.

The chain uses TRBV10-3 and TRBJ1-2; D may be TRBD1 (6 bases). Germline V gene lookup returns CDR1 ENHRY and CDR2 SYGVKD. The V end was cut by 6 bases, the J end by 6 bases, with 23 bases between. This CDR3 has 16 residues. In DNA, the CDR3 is TGTGCCATCAGCGGCATATGGGGGGCGGGCGGCAATGGCTACACCTTC. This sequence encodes CAISGIWGAGGNGYTF.

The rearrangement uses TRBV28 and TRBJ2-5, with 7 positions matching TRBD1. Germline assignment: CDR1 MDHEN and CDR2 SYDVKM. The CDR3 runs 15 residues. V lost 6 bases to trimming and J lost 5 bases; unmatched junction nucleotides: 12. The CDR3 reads CASSKNNRGGETQYF. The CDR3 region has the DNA TGTGCCAGCAGCAAAAACAACAGGGGTGGGGAGACCCAGTACTTC.

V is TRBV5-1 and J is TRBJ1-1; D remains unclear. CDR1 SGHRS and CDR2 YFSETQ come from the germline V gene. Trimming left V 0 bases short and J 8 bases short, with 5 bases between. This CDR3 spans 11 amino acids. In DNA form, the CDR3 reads TGCGCCAGCAGCTTGGGGCCCGAAGCTTTCTTT. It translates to CASSLGPEAFF.